The 21 T cell receptor beta chains below come from one sample, sequenced in a study of shared clonotypes between healthy human individuals. The table came from immunoSEQ multiplex PCR; TCRdb's copy has only in-frame clones and leaves some out. The sample includes about 340,000 clones, less than 85% of them seen just once. The source material was memory CD4+ T cells sorted from blood. Subset reported: CD45RA-negative fraction. These receptors all stem from a man aged 30-40 years in good health.

The V call is TRBV7-2, the J call TRBJ2-7; no definite D call. Germline CDR1 SGHTA, CDR2 FQGNSA. The CDR3 spans 16 residues. V shed 1 base and J shed 0 bases, with 13 bases lying between them. CDR3 DNA: TGTGCCAGCAGCTTAGATCGGGCAGAATACTCCTACGAGCAGTACTTC. Its translation: CASSLDRAEYSYEQYF.

The CDR3 DNA sequence: TGTGCCAGCTCACCTTTGTTTGCGGGAGGGCCCACAGATACGCAGTATTTT. The encoded protein is CASSPLFAGGPTDTQYF. The chain combines TRBV18 with TRBJ2-3; TRBD2 agrees at 9 bases. The CDR3 totals 17 residues. The V gene's germline CDR1 is KGHSH and CDR2 LQKENI. Trimming removed 3 bases from V and 2 bases from J; junction bases left unmatched: 9.

This clone was recorded a few times. The same CDR3 is also encoded by other DNA sequences in this sample. J is TRBJ1-5 and V is TRBV28; tentatively, D is TRBD1 (5 bases). Trimming stripped 4 bases from V and 6 bases from J, with 13 bases between. The length of the CDR3 is 14 residues. From germline, CDR1 is MDHEN and CDR2 SYDVKM. The CDR3, as DNA: TGTGCCAGCAGTTCCTCCCAGGGTGCTCAGCCCCAGCATTTT. Its translation: CASSSSQGAQPQHF.

The chain links TRBV10-1 to TRBJ2-2, with 9 bases fitting TRBD1. This CDR3 contains 16 residues. Germline assignment: CDR1 WNHNN and CDR2 SYGVQD (reference sequence). With V trimmed by 10 bases and J by 1 base, 10 bases remained unmatched. The DNA of the CDR3 is TGCGCCAAGGGACAGGGAACTCAAGAGAACACCGGGGAGCTGTTTTTT. This codes for CAKGQGTQENTGELFF.

The chain employs TRBV7-3 and TRBJ2-5; D gene unclear. The CDR3 extends over 16 amino acids. CDR1 SGHTA and CDR2 FQGTGA come from the germline V gene. Trimming removed 1 base from V and 6 bases from J, with 18 bases in between. This chain's CDR3 is CASSLRSASSEKTQYF. In DNA, the CDR3 is TGTGCCAGCAGCTTAAGGTCGGCGTCGAGCGAGAAGACCCAGTACTTC.

The chain recombines TRBV5-6 with TRBJ1-3; D gene ambiguous. The CDR3 consists of 13 residues. Germline V gene lookup returns CDR1 SGHDT and CDR2 YYEEEE. Deletions cut 1 base from V and 7 bases from J, with 9 bases between. The CDR3 spells CASSLSNRNTIYF. CDR3 bases: TGTGCCAGCAGCTTGAGCAATCGGAACACCATATATTTT. Using reference TRBV5-6 and TRBJ1-3 for the parts outside the CDR3, the full variable domain is DAGVTQSPTHLIKTRGQQVTLRCSPKSGHDTVSWYQQALGQGPQFIFQYYEEEERQRGNFPDRFSGHQFPNYSSELNVNALLLGDSALYLCASSLSNRNTIYFGEGSWLTVV.

The chain is built from TRBV5-1 and TRBJ2-2, with a weak D call TRBD1 (6 bases). V lost 0 bases and J 6 bases, leaving 9 bases between the germline ends. The CDR3 consists of 14 residues. In germline, CDR1 is SGHRS, CDR2 YFSETQ. The CDR3, as DNA: TGCGCCAGCAGCTTGGGACAGGTCCCCGGGGAGCTGTTTTTT. Translated: CASSLGQVPGELFF.

The V call is TRBV4-1, the J call TRBJ1-2; 12 bases align to TRBD1. V shed 8 bases and J 3 bases; nucleotides not matched to a gene: 7. CDR1 is MGHRA and CDR2 is YSYEKL in the germline V gene. The length of the CDR3 is 15 residues. Here the CDR3 reads CASRDRGQTDYGYTF. The CDR3 DNA reads as TGCGCCAGCCGGGACAGGGGGCAGACGGACTATGGCTACACCTTC.

The sample holds one count of this clone. This rearrangement joins TRBV11-2 to TRBJ2-1; 10 bases line up with TRBD2. This CDR3 is built from 16 residues. In germline, CDR1 is SGHAT, CDR2 FQNNGV. J lost 6 bases, V lost 3 bases, and 8 bases had no gene match. CDR3 residues: CASSFNPSGSINEQFF. The CDR3 DNA sequence: TGTGCCAGCAGCTTTAACCCTAGCGGGAGTATCAATGAGCAGTTCTTC.

J is TRBJ2-7 and V is TRBV28, with TRBD2 matching 10 bases. CDR3 size: 15 residues. Looked up from germline, CDR1 is MDHEN and CDR2 is SYDVKM. The V segment lost 6 bases and the J segment 3 bases; nucleotides outside the gene matches: 8. The CDR3 DNA sequence: TGTGCCAGCAGGAATCTAGCGGGAGACCTCTACGAGCAGTACTTC. It encodes CASRNLAGDLYEQYF.

This clone has more than one count but fewer than ten. The V and J genes are TRBV2 and TRBJ1-1, with 7 bases fitting TRBD1. This CDR3 spans 12 amino acids. Germline CDR1 is SNHLY and CDR2 is FYNNEI. V lost 10 bases to trimming and J lost 6 bases; unmatched junction nucleotides: 8. CDR3 residues: CATRQGPAEAFF. As DNA, the CDR3 is TGTGCCACCCGACAGGGACCGGCTGAAGCTTTCTTT.

This clone occurred a few times. Within the sample, other DNA sequences also encode this same CDR3. The rearrangement links TRBV28 to TRBJ2-2; 10 positions match TRBD1. This CDR3 is built from 15 residues. CDR1 is MDHEN, CDR2 SYDVKM, per germline. J was trimmed by 4 bases and V by 10 bases; bases with no gene match: 9. In nucleotides, the CDR3 is TGTGCCACCCTAACGCGGGACAGGGGCACCGGGGAGCTGTTTTTT. Translated: CATLTRDRGTGELFF.

This rearrangement joins TRBV9 to TRBJ1-1; TRBD1 is a possible D gene (6 bases). Germline V CDR1 and CDR2: SGDLS, YYNGEE. V lost 0 bases and J 12 bases, leaving 18 bases between the germline ends. This CDR3 contains 14 residues. The CDR3 spells CASSVGQVGADSFF. CDR3 nucleotides: TGTGCCAGCAGCGTAGGACAGGTGGGGGCGGATTCTTTCTTT.

The count of this clone is one. Other DNA variants within this sample encode the same CDR3. The V gene is TRBV18, the J gene TRBJ1-5; D is ambiguous. V was pared by 3 bases and J by 7 bases, with 10 bases between. CDR3 length equals 13 residues. Germline CDR1 KGHSH, CDR2 LQKENI. CDR3 DNA: TGTGCCAGCTCACCGGAGGGTGACCAGCCCCAGCATTTT. Translation gives CASSPEGDQPQHF.

The chain carries TRBV5-1 and TRBJ2-5; D is ambiguous. The germline CDR1 and CDR2 sequences are SGHRS and YFSETQ. V dropped 4 bases and J dropped 3 bases, with 4 bases sitting between them. The CDR3 has 11 residues. The CDR3, as DNA: TGCGCCAGCAGCGAAAAAGAGACCCAGTACTTC. Protein product: CASSEKETQYF. Full variable domain (rest looked up from reference TRBV5-1 and TRBJ2-5): KAGVTQTPRYLIKTRGQQVTLSCSPISGHRSVSWYQQTPGQGLQFLFEYFSETQRNKGNFPGRFSGRQFSNSRSEMNVSTLELGDSALYLCASSEKETQYFGPGTRLLVL.

The rearrangement joins TRBV7-2 to TRBJ1-1; D call uncertain. V gave up 5 bases and J gave up 7 bases, with 14 bases separating them. There are 13 residues in the CDR3. CDR1 and CDR2 from the germline V gene are SGHTA and FQGNSA. The chain's CDR3 is CASSAPPWIEAFF. In nucleotides, the CDR3 is TGTGCCAGCAGCGCTCCTCCATGGATTGAAGCTTTCTTT.

The chain uses TRBV5-1 and TRBJ1-1; no clear D. Looked up from germline, CDR1 is SGHRS and CDR2 is YFSETQ. The CDR3 covers 13 residues. V lost 4 bases and J lost 0, with 7 bases in between. CDR3 sequence reads: CASSPAVNTEAFF. Written as DNA, the CDR3 is TGCGCCAGCAGCCCCGCAGTGAACACTGAAGCTTTCTTT.

This clone has only a few counts. The rearrangement uses TRBV2 and TRBJ2-1, with 15 bases aligning to TRBD2. In germline, CDR1 is SNHLY, CDR2 FYNNEI. V shed 6 bases, J shed 3 bases, and the junction held 6 bases outside the gene matches. This CDR3 spans 17 amino acids. The CDR3 spells CASREGLAGGDYNEQFF. DNA for the CDR3: TGTGCCAGCAGGGAGGGACTAGCGGGAGGAGACTACAATGAGCAGTTCTTC.

The count of this clone is one. The CDR3 DNA reads TGTGCCAGCAGTGACTTCATAGCACCCGATACGCAGTATTTT. Protein: CASSDFIAPDTQYF. This rearrangement joins TRBV25-1 to TRBJ2-3, with D hard to call. Germline CDR1 and CDR2: MGHDK and SYGVNS. Trimming left V 3 bases short and J 6 bases short, with 13 bases between. This CDR3 has 14 residues.

The chain combines TRBV25-1 with TRBJ1-3; no definite D call. This CDR3 contains 17 residues. Trimming pared 2 bases from V and 0 bases from J, leaving 14 bases between. Germline V CDR1 and CDR2: MGHDK, SYGVNS. The CDR3 region has the DNA TGTGCCAGCAGTGAACACTCAGTTGGGTTCTCTGGAAACACCATATATTTT. Amino acid sequence: CASSEHSVGFSGNTIYF.

V and J are TRBV10-3 and TRBJ1-3, with a tentative D call TRBD1 (6 bases). CDR3 length: 15 amino acids. Trimming stripped 3 bases from V and 1 base from J, with 10 bases between. Germline lookup yields CDR1 ENHRY and CDR2 SYGVKD. The CDR3: CAISDTRGSGNTIYF. Here the CDR3 DNA reads TGTGCCATCAGTGACACCAGGGGATCTGGAAACACCATATATTTT.